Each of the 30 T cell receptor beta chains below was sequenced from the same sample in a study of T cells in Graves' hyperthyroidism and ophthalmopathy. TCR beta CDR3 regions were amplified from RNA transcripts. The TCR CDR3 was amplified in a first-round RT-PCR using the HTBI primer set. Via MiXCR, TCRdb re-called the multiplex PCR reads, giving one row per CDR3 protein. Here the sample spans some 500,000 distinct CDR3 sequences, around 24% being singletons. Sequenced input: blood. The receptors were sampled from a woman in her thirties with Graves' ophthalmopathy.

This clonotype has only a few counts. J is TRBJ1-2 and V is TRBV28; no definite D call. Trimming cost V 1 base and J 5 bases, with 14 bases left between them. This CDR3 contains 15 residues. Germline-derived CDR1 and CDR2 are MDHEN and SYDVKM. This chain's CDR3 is CASSLSGLHTYGYTF. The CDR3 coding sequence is TGTGCCAGCAGTTTATCGGGCCTACACACATATGGCTACACCTTC.

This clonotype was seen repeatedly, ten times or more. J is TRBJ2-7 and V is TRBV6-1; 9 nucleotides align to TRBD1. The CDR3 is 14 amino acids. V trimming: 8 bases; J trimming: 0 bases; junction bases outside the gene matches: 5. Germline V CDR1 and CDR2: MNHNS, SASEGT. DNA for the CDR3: TGTGCCAGCTTCGACAGGGGGGGCTCCTACGAGCAGTACTTC. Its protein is CASFDRGGSYEQYF.

CDR3 sequence: CASSPVYGGRDIQYF. The DNA for the CDR3 is TGCGCCAGCAGCCCGGTATACGGGGGGCGAGACATTCAGTACTTC. The V call is TRBV4-1, the J call TRBJ2-4; possible D gene TRBD2, 7 bases. Germline V lookup: CDR1 MGHRA, CDR2 YSYEKL. Trimming left V 4 bases short and J 8 bases short, with 18 bases between. CDR3 length equals 15 residues.

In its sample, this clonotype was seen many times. The CDR3 DNA reads as TGTGCCACCAGCAGAGATCGGTCCTTAAGCTACGAGCAGTACTTC. Translation gives CATSRDRSLSYEQYF. The rearrangement links TRBV15 to TRBJ2-7; D is unclear. CDR1 is LNHNV and CDR2 is YYDKDF in the germline V gene (reference sequence). This CDR3 region has 15 residues. The V end lost 0 bases, the J end lost 3 bases, and 12 bases lay between the germline ends. Looking up the rest from reference TRBV15 and TRBJ2-7 gives the full variable domain: DAMVIQNPRYQVTQFGKPVTLSCSQTLNHNVMYWYQQKSSQAPKLLFHYYDKDFNNEADTPDNFQSRRPNTSFCFLDIRSPGLGDTAMYLCATSRDRSLSYEQYFGPGTRLTVT.

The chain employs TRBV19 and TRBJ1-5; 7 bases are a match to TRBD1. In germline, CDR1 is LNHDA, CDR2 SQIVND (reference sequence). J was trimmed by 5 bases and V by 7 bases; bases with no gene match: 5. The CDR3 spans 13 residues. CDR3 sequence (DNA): TGTGCCAGTAAAGGGCAGGGGGATCAGCCCCAGCATTTT. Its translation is CASKGQGDQPQHF.

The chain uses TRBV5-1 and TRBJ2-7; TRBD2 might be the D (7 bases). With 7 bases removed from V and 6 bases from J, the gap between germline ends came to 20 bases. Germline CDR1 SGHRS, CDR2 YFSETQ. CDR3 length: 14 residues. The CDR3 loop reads CASPKAGQSREQYF. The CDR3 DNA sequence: TGCGCCAGCCCTAAAGCGGGACAATCACGCGAGCAGTACTTC.

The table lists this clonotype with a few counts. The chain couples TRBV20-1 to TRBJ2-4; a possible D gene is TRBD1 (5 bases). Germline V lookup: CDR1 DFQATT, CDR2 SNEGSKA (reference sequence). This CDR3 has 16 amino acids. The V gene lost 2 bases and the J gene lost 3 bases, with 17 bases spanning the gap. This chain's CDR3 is CSARTPRQGDKNIQYF. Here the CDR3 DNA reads TGCAGTGCTAGAACCCCCCGGCAGGGTGACAAAAACATTCAGTACTTC.

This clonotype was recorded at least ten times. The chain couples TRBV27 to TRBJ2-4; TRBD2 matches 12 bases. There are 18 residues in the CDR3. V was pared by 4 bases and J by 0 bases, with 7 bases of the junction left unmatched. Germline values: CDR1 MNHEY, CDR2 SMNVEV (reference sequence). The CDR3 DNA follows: TGTGCCAGCAGTTCCAGACTAGCGGGAGAACTAGCCAAAAACATTCAGTACTTC. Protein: CASSSRLAGELAKNIQYF.

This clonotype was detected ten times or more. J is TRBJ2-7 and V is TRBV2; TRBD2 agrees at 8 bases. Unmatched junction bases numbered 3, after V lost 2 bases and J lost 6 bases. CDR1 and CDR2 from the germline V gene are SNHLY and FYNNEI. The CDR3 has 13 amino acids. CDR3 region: CASSEHRGGEQYF. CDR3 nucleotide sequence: TGTGCCAGCAGTGAACACCGGGGGGGCGAGCAGTACTTC.

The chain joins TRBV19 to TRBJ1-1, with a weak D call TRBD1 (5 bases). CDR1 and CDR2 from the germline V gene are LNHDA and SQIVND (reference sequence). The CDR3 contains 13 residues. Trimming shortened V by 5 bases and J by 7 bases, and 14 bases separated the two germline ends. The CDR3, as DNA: TGTGCCAGTAGTCCCACACGGGGCGGTGAAGCTTTCTTT. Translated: CASSPTRGGEAFF. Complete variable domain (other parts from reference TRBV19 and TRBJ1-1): DGGITQSPKYLFRKEGQNVTLSCEQNLNHDAMYWYRQDPGQGLRLIYYSQIVNDFQKGDIAEGYSVSREKKESFPLTVTSAQKNPTAFYLCASSPTRGGEAFFGQGTRLTVV.

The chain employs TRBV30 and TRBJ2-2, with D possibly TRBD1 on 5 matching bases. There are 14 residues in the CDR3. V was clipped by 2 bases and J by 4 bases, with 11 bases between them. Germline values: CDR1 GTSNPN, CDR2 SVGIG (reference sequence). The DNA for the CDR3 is TGTGCCTGGAGTTTTAGGGGTAGCACCGGGGAGCTGTTTTTT. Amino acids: CAWSFRGSTGELFF.

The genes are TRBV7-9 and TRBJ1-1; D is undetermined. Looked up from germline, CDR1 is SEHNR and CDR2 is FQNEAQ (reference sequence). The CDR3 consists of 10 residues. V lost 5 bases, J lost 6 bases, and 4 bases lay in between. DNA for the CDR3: TGTGCCAGCAGCGGGTCTGAAGCTTTCTTT. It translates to CASSGSEAFF.

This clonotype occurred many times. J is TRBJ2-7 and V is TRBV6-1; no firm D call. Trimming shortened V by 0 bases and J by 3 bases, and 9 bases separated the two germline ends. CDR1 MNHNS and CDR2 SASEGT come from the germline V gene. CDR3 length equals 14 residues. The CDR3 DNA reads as TGTGCCAGCAGTGAAGCCGCGCAGCTCTACGAGCAGTACTTC. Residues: CASSEAAQLYEQYF.

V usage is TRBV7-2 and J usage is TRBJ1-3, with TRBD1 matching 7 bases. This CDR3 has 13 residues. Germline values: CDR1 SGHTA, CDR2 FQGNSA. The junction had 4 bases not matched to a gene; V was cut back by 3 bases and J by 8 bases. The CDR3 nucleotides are TGTGCCAGCAGCTTTCAGGGGGGAGACACCATATATTTT. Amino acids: CASSFQGGDTIYF.

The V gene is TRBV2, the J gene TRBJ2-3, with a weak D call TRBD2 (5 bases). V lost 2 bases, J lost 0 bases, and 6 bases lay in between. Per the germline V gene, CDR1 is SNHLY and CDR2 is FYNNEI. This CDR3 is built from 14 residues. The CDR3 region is CASSELASTDTQYF. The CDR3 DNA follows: TGTGCCAGCAGTGAACTAGCTAGCACAGATACGCAGTATTTT. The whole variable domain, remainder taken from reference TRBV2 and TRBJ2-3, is EPEVTQTPSHQVTQMGQEVILRCVPISNHLYFYWYRQILGQKVEFLVSFYNNEISEKSEIFDDQFSVERPDGSNFTLKIRSTKLEDSAMYFCASSELASTDTQYFGPGTRLTVL.

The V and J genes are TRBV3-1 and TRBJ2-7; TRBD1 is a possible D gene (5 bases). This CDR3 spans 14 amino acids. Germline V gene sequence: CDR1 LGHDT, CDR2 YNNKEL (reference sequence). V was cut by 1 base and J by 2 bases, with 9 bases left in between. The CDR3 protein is CASSQATGPYEQYF. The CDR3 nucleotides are TGTGCCAGCAGCCAAGCAACAGGACCCTACGAGCAGTACTTC.

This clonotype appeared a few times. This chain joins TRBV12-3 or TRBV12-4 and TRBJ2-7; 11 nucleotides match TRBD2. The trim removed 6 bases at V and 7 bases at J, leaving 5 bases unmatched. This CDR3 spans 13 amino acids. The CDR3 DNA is TGTGCCAGCAGACTAGCGGGGGCGGAAGAGCAGTACTTC. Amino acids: CASRLAGAEEQYF.

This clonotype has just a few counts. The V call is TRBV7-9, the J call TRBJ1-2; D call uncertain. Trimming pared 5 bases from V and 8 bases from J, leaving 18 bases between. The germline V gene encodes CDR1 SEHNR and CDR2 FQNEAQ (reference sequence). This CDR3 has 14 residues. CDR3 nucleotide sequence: TGTGCCAGCAGCCCTAGGACGGCCACCGGAGGCTACACCTTC. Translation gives CASSPRTATGGYTF.

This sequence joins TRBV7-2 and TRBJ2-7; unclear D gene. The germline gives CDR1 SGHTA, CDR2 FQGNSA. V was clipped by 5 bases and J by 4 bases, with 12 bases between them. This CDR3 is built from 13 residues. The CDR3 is CASSNPYDYEQYF. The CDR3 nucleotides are TGTGCCAGCAGCAACCCGTACGATTACGAGCAGTACTTC.

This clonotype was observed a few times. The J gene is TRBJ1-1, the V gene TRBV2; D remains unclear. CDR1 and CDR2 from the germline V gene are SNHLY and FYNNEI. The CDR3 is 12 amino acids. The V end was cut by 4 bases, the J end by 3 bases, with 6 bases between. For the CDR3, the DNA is TGTGCCAGCAGTGCCCTCGACACTGAAGCTTTCTTT. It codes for CASSALDTEAFF.

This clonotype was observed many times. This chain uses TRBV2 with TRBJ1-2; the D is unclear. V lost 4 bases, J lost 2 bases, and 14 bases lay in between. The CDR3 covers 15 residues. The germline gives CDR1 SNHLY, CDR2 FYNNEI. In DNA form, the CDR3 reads TGTGCCAGCAGTGGGGCCCCCAATAGCAACTATGGCTACACCTTC. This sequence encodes CASSGAPNSNYGYTF.

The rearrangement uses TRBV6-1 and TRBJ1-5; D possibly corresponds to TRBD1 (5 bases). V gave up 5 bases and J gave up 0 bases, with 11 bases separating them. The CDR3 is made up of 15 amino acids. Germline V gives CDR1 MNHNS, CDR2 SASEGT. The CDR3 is CASSMGPTSNQPQHF. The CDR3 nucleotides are TGTGCCAGCAGTATGGGACCGACTAGCAATCAGCCCCAGCATTTT.

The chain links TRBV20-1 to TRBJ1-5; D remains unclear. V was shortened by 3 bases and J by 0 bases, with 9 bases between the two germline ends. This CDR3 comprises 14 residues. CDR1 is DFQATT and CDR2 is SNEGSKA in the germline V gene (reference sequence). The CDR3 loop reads CSARGTYSNQPQHF. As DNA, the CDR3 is TGCAGTGCTAGGGGTACTTATAGCAATCAGCCCCAGCATTTT.

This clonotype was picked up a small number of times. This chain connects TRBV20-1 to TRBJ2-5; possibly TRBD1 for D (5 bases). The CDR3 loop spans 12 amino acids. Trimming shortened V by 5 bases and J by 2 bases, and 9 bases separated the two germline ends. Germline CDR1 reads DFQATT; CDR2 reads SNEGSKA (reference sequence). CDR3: CSAQTAQETQYF. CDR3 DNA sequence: TGCAGTGCTCAGACAGCTCAAGAGACCCAGTACTTC.

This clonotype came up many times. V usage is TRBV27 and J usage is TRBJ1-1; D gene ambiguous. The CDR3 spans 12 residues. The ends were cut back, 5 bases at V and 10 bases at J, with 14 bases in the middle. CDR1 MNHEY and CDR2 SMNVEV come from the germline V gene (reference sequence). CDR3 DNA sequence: TGTGCCAGCAGTCACGCCACGACGGCAGCTTTCTTT. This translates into CASSHATTAAFF.

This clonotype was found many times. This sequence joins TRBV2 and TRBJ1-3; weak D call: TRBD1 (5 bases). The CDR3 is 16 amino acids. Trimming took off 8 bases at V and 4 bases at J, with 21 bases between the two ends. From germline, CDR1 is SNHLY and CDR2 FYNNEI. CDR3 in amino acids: CASGAGPSGAGNTIYF. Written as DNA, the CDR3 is TGTGCCAGCGGGGCAGGGCCCTCCGGGGCGGGAAACACCATATATTTT.

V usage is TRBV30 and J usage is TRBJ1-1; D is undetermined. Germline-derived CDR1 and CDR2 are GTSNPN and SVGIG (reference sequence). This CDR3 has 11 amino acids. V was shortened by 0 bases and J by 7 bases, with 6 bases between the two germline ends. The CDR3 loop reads CAWSVGIEAFF. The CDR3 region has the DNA TGTGCCTGGAGTGTAGGGATTGAAGCTTTCTTT.

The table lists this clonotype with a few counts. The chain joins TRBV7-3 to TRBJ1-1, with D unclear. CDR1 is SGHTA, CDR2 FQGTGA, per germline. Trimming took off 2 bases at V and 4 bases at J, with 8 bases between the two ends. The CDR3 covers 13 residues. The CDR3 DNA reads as TGTGCCAGCAGCTTATCTCCCCGCACTGAAGCTTTCTTT. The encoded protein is CASSLSPRTEAFF.

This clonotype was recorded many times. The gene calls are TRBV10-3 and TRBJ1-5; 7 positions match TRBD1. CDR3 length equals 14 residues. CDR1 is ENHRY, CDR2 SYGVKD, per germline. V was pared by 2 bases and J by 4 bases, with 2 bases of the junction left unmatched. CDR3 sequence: CAISEGQANQPQHF. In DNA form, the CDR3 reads TGTGCCATCAGTGAGGGACAGGCAAATCAGCCCCAGCATTTT.

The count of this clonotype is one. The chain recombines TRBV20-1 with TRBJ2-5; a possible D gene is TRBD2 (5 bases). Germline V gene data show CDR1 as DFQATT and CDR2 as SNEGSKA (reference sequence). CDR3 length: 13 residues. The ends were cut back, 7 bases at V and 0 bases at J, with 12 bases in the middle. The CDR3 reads CSGFDYHQETQYF. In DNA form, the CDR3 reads TGCAGTGGATTTGACTATCACCAAGAGACCCAGTACTTC.